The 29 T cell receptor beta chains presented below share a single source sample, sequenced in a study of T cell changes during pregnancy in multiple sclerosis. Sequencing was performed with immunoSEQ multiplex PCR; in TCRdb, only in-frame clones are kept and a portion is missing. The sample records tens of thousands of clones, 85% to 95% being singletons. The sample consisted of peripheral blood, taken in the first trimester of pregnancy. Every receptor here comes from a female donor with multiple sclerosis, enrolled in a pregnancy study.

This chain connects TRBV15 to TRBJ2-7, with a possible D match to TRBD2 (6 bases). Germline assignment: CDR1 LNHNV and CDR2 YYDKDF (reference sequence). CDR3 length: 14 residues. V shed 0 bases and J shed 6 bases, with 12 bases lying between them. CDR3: CATSRDSEGGEQYF. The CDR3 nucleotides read TGTGCCACCAGCAGAGATTCGGAGGGAGGCGAGCAGTACTTC.

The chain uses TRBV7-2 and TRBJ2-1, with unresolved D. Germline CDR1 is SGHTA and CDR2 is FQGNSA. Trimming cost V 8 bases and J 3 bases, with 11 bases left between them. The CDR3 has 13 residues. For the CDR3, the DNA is TGTGCCAGCCGGTACCTGCGCTACAATGAGCAGTTCTTC. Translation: CASRYLRYNEQFF.

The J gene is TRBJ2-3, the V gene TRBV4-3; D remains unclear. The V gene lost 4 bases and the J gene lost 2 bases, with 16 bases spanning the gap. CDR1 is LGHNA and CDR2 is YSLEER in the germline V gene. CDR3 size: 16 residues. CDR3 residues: CASSPLPRGNTDTQYF. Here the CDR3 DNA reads TGCGCCAGCAGCCCACTCCCACGAGGAAACACAGATACGCAGTATTTT.

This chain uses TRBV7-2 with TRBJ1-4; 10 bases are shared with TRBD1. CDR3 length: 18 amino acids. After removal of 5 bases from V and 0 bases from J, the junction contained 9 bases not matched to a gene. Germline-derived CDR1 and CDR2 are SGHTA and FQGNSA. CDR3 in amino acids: CASSLRTGGGATNEKLFF. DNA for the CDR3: TGTGCCAGCAGCCTTCGGACAGGGGGTGGAGCAACTAATGAAAAACTGTTTTTT.

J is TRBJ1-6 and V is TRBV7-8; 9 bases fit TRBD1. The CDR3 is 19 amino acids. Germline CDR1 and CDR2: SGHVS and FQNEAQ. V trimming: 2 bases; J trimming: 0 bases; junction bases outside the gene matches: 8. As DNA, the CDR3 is TGTGCCAGCAGCTTAACAGACAGGGGGTTGAGCTCCTATAATTCACCCCTCCACTTT. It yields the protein CASSLTDRGLSSYNSPLHF.

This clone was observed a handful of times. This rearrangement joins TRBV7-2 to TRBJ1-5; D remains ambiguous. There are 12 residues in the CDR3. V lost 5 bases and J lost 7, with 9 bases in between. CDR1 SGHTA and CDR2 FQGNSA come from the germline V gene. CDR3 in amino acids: CASSRVGQPQHF. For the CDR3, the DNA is TGTGCCAGCAGCCGGGTTGGGCAGCCCCAGCATTTT.

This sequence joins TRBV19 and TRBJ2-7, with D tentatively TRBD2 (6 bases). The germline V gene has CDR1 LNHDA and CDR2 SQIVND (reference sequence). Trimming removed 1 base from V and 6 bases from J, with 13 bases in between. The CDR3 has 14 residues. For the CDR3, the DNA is TGTGCCAGTAGTATAGGCGGGACCCCTAGCGAGCAGTACTTC. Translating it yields CASSIGGTPSEQYF.

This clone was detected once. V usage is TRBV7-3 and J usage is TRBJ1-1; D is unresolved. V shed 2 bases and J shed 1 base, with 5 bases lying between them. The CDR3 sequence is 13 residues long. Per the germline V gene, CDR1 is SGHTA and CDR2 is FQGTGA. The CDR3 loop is CASSLHQNTEAFF. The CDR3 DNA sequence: TGTGCCAGCAGCTTACATCAGAACACTGAAGCTTTCTTT.

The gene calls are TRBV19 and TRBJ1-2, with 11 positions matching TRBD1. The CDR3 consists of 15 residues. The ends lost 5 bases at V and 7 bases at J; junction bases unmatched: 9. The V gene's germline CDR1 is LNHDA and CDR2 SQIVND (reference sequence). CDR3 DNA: TGTGCCAGTAGTTCCTGGACAGGGGGCCAAGGTGGCTACACCTTC. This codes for CASSSWTGGQGGYTF.

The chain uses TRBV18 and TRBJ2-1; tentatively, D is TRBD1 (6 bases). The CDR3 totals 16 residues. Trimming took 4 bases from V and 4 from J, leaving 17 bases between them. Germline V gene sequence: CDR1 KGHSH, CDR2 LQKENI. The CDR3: CASSLREQGGYNEQFF. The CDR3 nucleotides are TGTGCCAGCTCACTTCGGGAACAAGGGGGTTACAATGAGCAGTTCTTC.

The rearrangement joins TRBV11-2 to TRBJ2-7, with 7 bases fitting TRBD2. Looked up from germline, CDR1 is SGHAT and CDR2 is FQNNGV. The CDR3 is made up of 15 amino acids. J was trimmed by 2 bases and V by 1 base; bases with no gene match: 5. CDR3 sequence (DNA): TGTGCCAGCAGCTTAGTCGGGCTAGCGGCCTACGAGCAGTACTTC. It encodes CASSLVGLAAYEQYF. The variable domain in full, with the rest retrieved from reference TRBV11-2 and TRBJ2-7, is EAGVAQSPRYKIIEKRQSVAFWCNPISGHATLYWYQQILGQGPKLLIQFQNNGVVDDSQLPKDRFSAERLKGVDSTLKIQPAKLEDSAVYLCASSLVGLAAYEQYFGPGTRLTVT.

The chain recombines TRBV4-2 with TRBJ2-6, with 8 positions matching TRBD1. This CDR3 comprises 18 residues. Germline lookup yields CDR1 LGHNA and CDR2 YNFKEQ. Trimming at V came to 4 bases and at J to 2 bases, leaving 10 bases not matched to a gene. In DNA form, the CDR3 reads TGTGCCAGCAGCCTGCCGGGACAGGTAGTAACTGGGGCCAACGTCCTGACTTTC. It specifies CASSLPGQVVTGANVLTF.

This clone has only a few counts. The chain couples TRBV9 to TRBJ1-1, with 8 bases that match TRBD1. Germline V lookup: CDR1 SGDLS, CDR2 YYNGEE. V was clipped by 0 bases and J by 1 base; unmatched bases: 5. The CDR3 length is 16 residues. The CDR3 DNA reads TGTGCCAGCAGCGTAGGGGGACAGGCAGGGAACACTGAAGCTTTCTTT. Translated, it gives CASSVGGQAGNTEAFF. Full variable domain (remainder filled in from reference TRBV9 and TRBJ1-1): DSGVTQTPKHLITATGQRVTLRCSPRSGDLSVYWYQQSLDQGLQFLIQYYNGEERAKGNILERFSAQQFPDLHSELNLSSLELGDSALYFCASSVGGQAGNTEAFFGQGTRLTVV.

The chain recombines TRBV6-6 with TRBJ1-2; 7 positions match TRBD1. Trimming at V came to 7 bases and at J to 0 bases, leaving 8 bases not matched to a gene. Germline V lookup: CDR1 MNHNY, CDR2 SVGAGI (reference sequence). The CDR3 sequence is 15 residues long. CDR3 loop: CASKPLGQANYGYTF. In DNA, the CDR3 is TGTGCCAGCAAACCACTCGGACAGGCTAACTATGGCTACACCTTC.

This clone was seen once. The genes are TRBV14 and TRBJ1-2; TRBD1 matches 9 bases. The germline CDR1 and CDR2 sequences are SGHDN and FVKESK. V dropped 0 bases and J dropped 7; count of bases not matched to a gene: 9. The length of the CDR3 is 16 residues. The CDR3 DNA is TGTGCCAGCAGCCAAGAATTACCCGGGACAGGGATTGGCTACACCTTC. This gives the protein CASSQELPGTGIGYTF.

The CDR3 bases are TGTGCCAGCAGGGCGACAGCGAACTATGGCTACACCTTC. This translates into CASRATANYGYTF. This chain joins TRBV2 and TRBJ1-2, with D perhaps matching TRBD1 (5 bases). V was pared by 6 bases and J by 2 bases, with 10 bases between. CDR3 length equals 13 residues. From germline, CDR1 is SNHLY and CDR2 FYNNEI.

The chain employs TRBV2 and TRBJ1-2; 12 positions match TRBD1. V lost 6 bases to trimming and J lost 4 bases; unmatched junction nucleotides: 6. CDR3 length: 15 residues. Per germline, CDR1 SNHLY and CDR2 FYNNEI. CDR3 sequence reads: CASSVGQGAGYGYTF. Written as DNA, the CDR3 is TGTGCCAGCAGCGTGGGACAGGGGGCGGGCTATGGCTACACCTTC.

CDR3: CASSLKRGIDEQYF. In DNA, the CDR3 is TGTGCCAGCTCACTCAAGCGAGGGATCGACGAGCAGTACTTC. This chain links TRBV18 with TRBJ2-7; a weak D match, TRBD2 (5 bases). Germline values: CDR1 KGHSH, CDR2 LQKENI. The CDR3 sequence is 14 residues long. Trimming pared 4 bases from V and 5 bases from J, leaving 15 bases between.

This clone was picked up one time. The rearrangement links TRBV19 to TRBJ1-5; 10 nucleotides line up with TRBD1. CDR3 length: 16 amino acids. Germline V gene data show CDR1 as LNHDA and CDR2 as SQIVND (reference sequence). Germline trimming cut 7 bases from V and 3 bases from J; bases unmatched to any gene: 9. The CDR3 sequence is CASIMTGGYLNQPQHF. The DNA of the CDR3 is TGTGCCAGTATCATGACAGGGGGCTACCTCAATCAGCCCCAGCATTTT.

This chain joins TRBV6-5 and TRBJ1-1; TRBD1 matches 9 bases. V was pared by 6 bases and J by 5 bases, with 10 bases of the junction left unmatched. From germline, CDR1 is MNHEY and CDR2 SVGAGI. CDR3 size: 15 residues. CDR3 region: CASSPGDRAMTEAFF. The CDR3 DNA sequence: TGTGCCAGCAGCCCCGGGGACAGGGCAATGACTGAAGCTTTCTTT.

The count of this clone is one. Written as DNA, the CDR3 is TGTGCCAGCAGCCCGGGACTGGCAAACGAGCAGTACTTC. It yields the protein CASSPGLANEQYF. J is TRBJ2-7 and V is TRBV7-3; perhaps TRBD2 as D (6 bases). Germline assignment: CDR1 SGHTA and CDR2 FQGTGA. This CDR3 is built from 13 residues. Trimming pared 5 bases from V and 5 bases from J, leaving 13 bases between.

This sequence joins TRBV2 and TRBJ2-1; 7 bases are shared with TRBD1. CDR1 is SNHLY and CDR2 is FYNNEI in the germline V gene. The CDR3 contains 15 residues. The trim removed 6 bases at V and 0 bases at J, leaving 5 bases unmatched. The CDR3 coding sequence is TGTGCCAGCAGGGGGGACAGAAGCTCCTACAATGAGCAGTTCTTC. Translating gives CASRGDRSSYNEQFF.

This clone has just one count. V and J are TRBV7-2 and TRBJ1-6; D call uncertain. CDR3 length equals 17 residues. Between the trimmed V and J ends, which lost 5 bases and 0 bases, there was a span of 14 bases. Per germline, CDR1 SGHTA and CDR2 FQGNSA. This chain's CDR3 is CASSTNAGSSYNSPLHF. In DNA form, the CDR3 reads TGTGCCAGCAGCACTAACGCGGGGTCCTCCTATAATTCACCCCTCCACTTT.

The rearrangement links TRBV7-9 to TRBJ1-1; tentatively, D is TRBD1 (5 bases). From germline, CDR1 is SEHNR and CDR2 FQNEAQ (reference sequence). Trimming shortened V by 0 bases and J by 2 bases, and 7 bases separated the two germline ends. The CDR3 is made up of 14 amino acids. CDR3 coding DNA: TGTGCCAGCAGCTTAGCGGGGGGAAACACTGAAGCTTTCTTT. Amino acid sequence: CASSLAGGNTEAFF.

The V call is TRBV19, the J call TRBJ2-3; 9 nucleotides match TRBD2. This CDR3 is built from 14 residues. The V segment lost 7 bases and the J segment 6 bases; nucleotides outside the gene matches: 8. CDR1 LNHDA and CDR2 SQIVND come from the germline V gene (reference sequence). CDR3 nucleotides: TGTGCCAGTACCAAACCCGGGACTAGCGATACGCAGTATTTT. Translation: CASTKPGTSDTQYF.

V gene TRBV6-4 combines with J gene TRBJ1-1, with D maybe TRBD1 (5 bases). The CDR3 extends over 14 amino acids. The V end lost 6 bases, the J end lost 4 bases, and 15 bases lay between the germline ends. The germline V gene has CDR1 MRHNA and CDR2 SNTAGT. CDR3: CASRKEGIGTEAFF. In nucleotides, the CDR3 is TGTGCCAGCAGGAAGGAGGGGATCGGCACTGAAGCTTTCTTT.

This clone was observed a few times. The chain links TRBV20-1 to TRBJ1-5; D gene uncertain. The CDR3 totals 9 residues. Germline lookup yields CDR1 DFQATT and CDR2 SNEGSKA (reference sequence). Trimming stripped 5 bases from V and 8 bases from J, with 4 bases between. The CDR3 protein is CSACKPQHF. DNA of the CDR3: TGCAGTGCTTGTAAGCCCCAGCATTTT.

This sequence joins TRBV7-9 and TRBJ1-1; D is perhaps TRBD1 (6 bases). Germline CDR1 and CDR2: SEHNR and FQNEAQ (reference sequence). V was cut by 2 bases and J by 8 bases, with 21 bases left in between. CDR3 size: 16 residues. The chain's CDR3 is CASSLSTGRFAVEAFF. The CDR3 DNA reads TGTGCCAGCAGCTTAAGTACAGGGCGCTTTGCTGTCGAAGCTTTCTTT.

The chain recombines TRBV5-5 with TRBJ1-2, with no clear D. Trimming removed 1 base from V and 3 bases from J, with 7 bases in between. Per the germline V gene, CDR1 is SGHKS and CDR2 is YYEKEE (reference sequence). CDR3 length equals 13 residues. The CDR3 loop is CASSLRGDYGYTF. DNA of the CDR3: TGTGCCAGCAGCTTGAGAGGTGACTATGGCTACACCTTC.